The 21 T cell receptor beta chains given below trace back to one sample, sequenced in a study of identical twins. TCRdb redid the calling of the 5' RACE reads with MiXCR, one entry per CDR3 protein. The sample holds roughly 710,000 distinct CDR3 sequences; around 6% are singletons and the top ten take approximately 2%. The sequencing input was naive T cells sorted from blood. All receptors derive from a man younger than 35 in good health.

V and J are TRBV4-2 and TRBJ1-4; D is unclear. Germline-derived CDR1 and CDR2 are LGHNA and YNFKEQ. The CDR3 loop spans 16 amino acids. Trimming removed 3 bases from V and 7 bases from J, with 18 bases in between. CDR3 in amino acids: CASSQMASSAGEKLFF. CDR3 sequence (DNA): TGTGCCAGCAGCCAGATGGCCAGCTCCGCGGGTGAAAAACTGTTTTTT.

This clonotype has only a few counts. This chain links TRBV20-1 with TRBJ2-3; D is undetermined. CDR1 DFQATT and CDR2 SNEGSKA come from the germline V gene (reference sequence). V was shortened by 0 bases and J by 4 bases, with 5 bases between the two germline ends. The CDR3 length is 12 residues. CDR3 bases: TGCAGTGCTAGAGATTGGCCAGATACGCAGTATTTT. Translating gives CSARDWPDTQYF.

At least ten counts were recorded for this clonotype. This sequence joins TRBV15 and TRBJ2-1; D perhaps matches TRBD1 (5 bases). Germline CDR1 LNHNV, CDR2 YYDKDF (reference sequence). Trimming left V 3 bases short and J 5 bases short, with 14 bases between. The CDR3 totals 15 residues. CDR3 in amino acids: CATSSFQGWHNEQFF. The DNA of the CDR3 is TGTGCCACCAGCAGTTTTCAGGGTTGGCACAATGAGCAGTTCTTC.

This clonotype was seen ten or more times. The V gene is TRBV20-1, the J gene TRBJ2-3; D not resolved. Germline V lookup: CDR1 DFQATT, CDR2 SNEGSKA (reference sequence). The CDR3 consists of 14 residues. Trimming pared 3 bases from V and 0 bases from J, leaving 10 bases between. CDR3 sequence (DNA): TGCAGTGCTAGCCTTAGTATTAGCACAGATACGCAGTATTTT. This codes for CSASLSISTDTQYF.

This clonotype was seen many times. This chain joins TRBV27 and TRBJ2-3; possible D gene TRBD2, 5 bases. Trimming removed 7 bases from V and 1 base from J, with 18 bases in between. The CDR3 is made up of 16 amino acids. Germline CDR1 and CDR2: MNHEY and SMNVEV (reference sequence). CDR3 in DNA: TGTGCCAGCACGCCTAGGACCTCGGAGGGCACAGATACGCAGTATTTT. Residues: CASTPRTSEGTDTQYF.

The table lists this clonotype with many counts. V usage is TRBV24-1 and J usage is TRBJ2-3, with D unresolved. This CDR3 spans 15 amino acids. V lost 1 base and J lost 0, with 7 bases in between. CDR1 and CDR2 from the germline V gene are KGHDR and SFDVKD. The chain's CDR3 is CATSDFESSTDTQYF. CDR3 sequence (DNA): TGTGCCACCAGTGATTTCGAGTCTAGCACAGATACGCAGTATTTT.

This clonotype has only one observation. At one end, the junction sequence differs from germline, possibly due to a read error. Here the CDR3 DNA reads TGCAGCGTTATGGGTTTGAACACAGATATGCAGTATTTT. Translating gives CSVMGLNTDMQYF. The chain couples TRBV29-1 to TRBJ2-3; D remains ambiguous. The CDR3 is made up of 13 amino acids. Germline V gene data show CDR1 as SQVTM and CDR2 as ANQGSEA.

V gene TRBV5-1 combines with J gene TRBJ2-1; TRBD2 aligns across 8 bases. This CDR3 is built from 16 residues. Trimming took 4 bases from V and 8 from J; bases not matched to a gene: 14. CDR1 and CDR2 (germline): SGHRS, YFSETQ. The CDR3, as DNA: TGCGCCAGCAGCCCCGTTGGGACTAGTCCGCTAGATGAGCAGTTCTTC. Protein sequence: CASSPVGTSPLDEQFF.

This clonotype has a count of ten or more. The rearrangement uses TRBV5-1 and TRBJ2-7; no firm D call. Trimming pared 4 bases from V and 2 bases from J, leaving 13 bases between. In germline, CDR1 is SGHRS, CDR2 YFSETQ. The CDR3 is 14 amino acids. The CDR3 region is CASSPPDPAYEQYF. For the CDR3, the DNA is TGCGCCAGCAGCCCTCCAGACCCAGCCTACGAGCAGTACTTC.

The chain recombines TRBV10-3 with TRBJ2-5; D not resolved. Trimming removed 5 bases from V and 4 bases from J, with 14 bases in between. This CDR3 contains 14 residues. The germline V gene encodes CDR1 ENHRY and CDR2 SYGVKD. CDR3 amino acids: CAISTRLAPETQYF. CDR3 DNA: TGTGCCATCAGTACACGTTTGGCCCCAGAGACCCAGTACTTC.

This clonotype was seen at least ten times. The chain has TRBV6-5 and TRBJ1-3; tentatively, D is TRBD1 (5 bases). Looked up from germline, CDR1 is MNHEY and CDR2 is SVGAGI. This CDR3 is built from 15 residues. Trimming cost V 5 bases and J 4 bases, with 15 bases left between them. CDR3 residues: CASSTDSYSGNTIYF. The DNA of the CDR3 is TGTGCCAGCAGTACCGACAGTTACTCAGGAAACACCATATATTTT.

This clonotype was observed many times. The J gene is TRBJ2-2, the V gene TRBV20-1; 9 nucleotides match TRBD1. Germline V lookup: CDR1 DFQATT, CDR2 SNEGSKA (reference sequence). After removal of 0 bases from V and 1 base from J, the junction contained 3 bases not matched to a gene. CDR3 size: 16 residues. CDR3 sequence reads: CSAREVGQGNTGELFF. CDR3 bases: TGCAGTGCTAGAGAGGTGGGACAGGGGAACACCGGGGAGCTGTTTTTT.

This clonotype was seen at least ten times. This chain uses TRBV9 with TRBJ2-3, with 7 nucleotides matching TRBD2. J gave up 7 bases and V 4 bases, and 12 bases lay outside the gene matches. CDR1 and CDR2 (germline): SGDLS, YYNGEE. This CDR3 contains 15 residues. CDR3 loop: CASSPSGGSPHTQYF. The CDR3 DNA reads as TGTGCCAGCAGCCCCTCTGGCGGGAGTCCGCATACGCAGTATTTT. Supplemented by reference TRBV9 and TRBJ2-3, the full variable domain reads DSGVTQTPKHLITATGQRVTLRCSPRSGDLSVYWYQQSLDQGLQFLIQYYNGEERAKGNILERFSAQQFPDLHSELNLSSLELGDSALYFCASSPSGGSPHTQYFGPGTRLTVL.

This clonotype was recorded many times. This chain connects TRBV30 to TRBJ2-1; D gene ambiguous. V lost 1 base, J lost 8 bases, and 9 bases lay in between. The length of the CDR3 is 12 residues. The germline CDR1 and CDR2 sequences are GTSNPN and SVGIG (reference sequence). DNA for the CDR3: TGTGCCTGGAGTGCCCCTATCCATGAGCAGTTCTTC. Its translation: CAWSAPIHEQFF. Filled out from reference TRBV30 and TRBJ2-1, the complete variable domain reads SQTIHQWPATLVQPVGSPLSLECTVEGTSNPNLYWYRQAAGRGLQLLFYSVGIGQISSEVPQNLSASRPQDRQFILSSKKLLLSDSGFYLCAWSAPIHEQFFGPGTRLTVL.

This clonotype was observed many times. The V and J genes are TRBV5-1 and TRBJ2-5; D perhaps matches TRBD2 (7 bases). V was cut by 0 bases and J by 2 bases, with 14 bases left in between. CDR1 and CDR2 (germline): SGHRS, YFSETQ. CDR3 size: 16 residues. CDR3 sequence: CASSLDRGAVQETQYF. CDR3 nucleotides: TGCGCCAGCAGCTTGGATCGGGGGGCAGTACAAGAGACCCAGTACTTC.

The gene calls are TRBV7-9 and TRBJ2-4; D is uncertain. Trimming shortened V by 1 base and J by 5 bases, and 9 bases separated the two germline ends. CDR1 is SEHNR and CDR2 is FQNEAQ in the germline V gene (reference sequence). This CDR3 has 14 residues. This CDR3 is CASSLGFRENIQYF. In DNA form, the CDR3 reads TGTGCCAGCAGCTTAGGGTTTCGCGAAAACATTCAGTACTTC.

The genes are TRBV29-1 and TRBJ2-1; TRBD1 agrees at 8 bases. After removal of 6 bases from V and 7 bases from J, the junction contained 11 bases not matched to a gene. The CDR3 runs to 14 residues. CDR1 and CDR2 (germline): SQVTM, ANQGSEA. The CDR3 coding sequence is TGCAGCGTCGAGGGACAGGCGGCGAATAATGAGCAGTTCTTC. It encodes CSVEGQAANNEQFF.

In this sample, this clonotype turned up a few times. The chain combines TRBV28 with TRBJ2-2; 8 nucleotides match TRBD1. This CDR3 comprises 15 residues. The V segment lost 5 bases and the J segment 3 bases; nucleotides outside the gene matches: 5. Per germline, CDR1 MDHEN and CDR2 SYDVKM. The CDR3 sequence is CASSVGQGYTGELFF. DNA of the CDR3: TGTGCCAGCAGTGTCGGACAGGGCTACACCGGGGAGCTGTTTTTT.

About this clonotype: Since no conserved phenylalanine or tryptophan closes the CDR3, a read error is the likely cause. The V and J genes are TRBV27 and TRBJ2-1; the D gene is possibly TRBD2 (5 bases). The length of the CDR3 is 19 residues. CDR1 is MNHEY, CDR2 SMNVEV, per germline (reference sequence). V was cut by 6 bases and J by 2 bases, with 26 bases left in between. The CDR3 bases are TGTGCCAGCAGGCGAGCAGAGGGTGAGCCTTTCTCTCCCTACAATGAGCAGTTCTGC. Translation gives CASRRAEGEPFSPYNEQFC.

This chain connects TRBV5-1 to TRBJ1-1; D is undetermined. Trimming pared 5 bases from V and 10 bases from J, leaving 21 bases between. The length of the CDR3 is 14 residues. The germline gives CDR1 SGHRS, CDR2 YFSETQ. CDR3 region: CASSLGPSGNAAFF. DNA for the CDR3: TGCGCCAGCAGTCTTGGGCCCTCGGGTAATGCAGCTTTCTTT.

This clonotype was observed a handful of times. V gene TRBV12-3 or TRBV12-4 combines with J gene TRBJ1-4, with D tentatively TRBD1 (6 bases). This CDR3 spans 15 amino acids. V was pared by 2 bases and J by 10 bases, with 17 bases between. This CDR3 reads CASSLIGTPDGKLFF. The CDR3, as DNA: TGTGCCAGCAGTTTAATCGGGACACCCGACGGAAAACTGTTTTTT.